The clone carrying this T cell receptor beta chain showed up many times. Its matching antigen is unknown. The data belong to a study of neurological immune-mediated disorders. TCRdb reprocessed the 5' RACE reads via MiXCR and lists one record per CDR3 protein. The table includes tens of thousands of distinct CDR3 sequences, 17% detected once. Germline-derived CDR1 and CDR2 are SGHTA and FQGTGA. Trimming cost V 2 bases and J 5 bases, with 12 bases left between them. The CDR3 is 15 residues long. Study-wide results and caveats: TCR-beta repertoires seemed private in all groups, with no expanded CDR3 amino acid sequences shared. The greatest TCR clonal expansion appeared in HTLV-1-associated myelopathy and the smallest, falling below healthy controls, in multiple sclerosis.

Sequenced: PBMCs. The receptor was isolated from a woman aged 40-49 years in good health. This chain uses TRBV7-3 with TRBJ2-2, with D maybe TRBD1 (5 bases). The CDR3 here is CASSLSGLGTGELFF. Here the CDR3 DNA reads TGTGCCAGCAGCTTATCAGGGTTGGGGACCGGGGAGCTGTTTTTT.